The 20 T cell receptor beta chains listed next were all sequenced from one sample in a study of T cells in Graves' hyperthyroidism and ophthalmopathy. There were TCR beta CDR3 regions amplified from RNA transcripts. The HTBI set primed first-round TCR CDR3 RT-PCR. TCRdb re-called the multiplex PCR reads with MiXCR, one entry per CDR3 protein. The sample carries nearly 750,000 distinct CDR3 sequences, roughly 32% recorded once. Sequenced sample: blood. These receptors were obtained from a middle-aged woman with Graves' hyperthyroidism.

This clonotype came up a few times. V usage is TRBV10-1 and J usage is TRBJ2-2; 9 bases map to TRBD2. With 6 bases clipped from V and 6 bases from J, the junction kept 14 bases outside the gene matches. The CDR3 loop spans 17 amino acids. Germline V lookup: CDR1 WNHNN, CDR2 SYGVQD (reference sequence). The CDR3 is CASSREHPGLAAGELFF. CDR3 DNA: TGCGCCAGCAGCCGAGAACACCCGGGACTAGCTGCCGGGGAGCTGTTTTTT.

A word on this clonotype: Because the CDR3 is missing its conserved closing phenylalanine or tryptophan, this is likely a read error. The rearrangement joins TRBV5-1 to TRBJ2-5; possibly TRBD2 for D (6 bases). This CDR3 spans 13 amino acids. Trimming shortened V by 7 bases and J by 7 bases, and 17 bases separated the two germline ends. Germline CDR1 is SGHRS and CDR2 is YFSETQ. The CDR3 region is CASPRGLFRTQYS. The DNA of the CDR3 is TGCGCCAGCCCTCGTGGACTATTCCGGACCCAGTACTCC.

This clonotype was observed many times. The chain couples TRBV13 to TRBJ1-2, with D unclear. The ends were cut back, 5 bases at V and 8 bases at J, with 15 bases in the middle. The germline CDR1 and CDR2 sequences are PRHDT and FYEKMQ (reference sequence). The CDR3 loop spans 13 amino acids. DNA for the CDR3: TGTGCCAGCAGCCTCCAAGCGACTGGGGGCTACACCTTC. This sequence encodes CASSLQATGGYTF. The full variable domain, completed using reference TRBV13 and TRBJ1-2, is AAGVIQSPRHLIKEKRETATLKCYPIPRHDTVYWYQQGPGQDPQFLISFYEKMQSDKGSIPDRFSAQQFSDYHSELNMSSLELGDSALYFCASSLQATGGYTFGSGTRLTVV.

This clonotype was found many times. The chain couples TRBV9 to TRBJ1-5; no definite D call. This CDR3 region has 15 residues. Per the germline V gene, CDR1 is SGDLS and CDR2 is YYNGEE. The V gene lost 0 bases and the J gene lost 4 bases, with 11 bases spanning the gap. This CDR3 is CASSVEGRDNQPQHF. CDR3 nucleotides: TGTGCCAGCAGCGTAGAGGGCAGAGATAATCAGCCCCAGCATTTT.

The sample holds a few counts of this clonotype. V gene TRBV2 combines with J gene TRBJ2-1; D is undetermined. V was cut by 8 bases and J by 2 bases, with 7 bases left in between. The CDR3 contains 12 residues. Germline CDR1 reads SNHLY; CDR2 reads FYNNEI. The CDR3: CASGRTYNEQFF. DNA for the CDR3: TGTGCCAGCGGGCGGACCTACAATGAGCAGTTCTTC.

This clonotype has just a few counts. This chain connects TRBV15 to TRBJ2-7; no clear D gene. CDR1 LNHNV and CDR2 YYDKDF come from the germline V gene (reference sequence). The V end lost 3 bases, the J end lost 1 base, and 19 bases lay between the germline ends. The CDR3 loop spans 17 amino acids. Here the CDR3 reads CATSSDPSDSYSYEQYF. The CDR3 DNA reads as TGTGCCACCAGCAGTGATCCCTCCGACTCGTATTCCTACGAGCAGTACTTC.

CDR3 nucleotides: TGTGCCAGCAGCTTAGTATCGGACAGAGCATCTGGAAACACCATATATTTT. The encoded protein is CASSLVSDRASGNTIYF. The rearrangement links TRBV11-3 to TRBJ1-3; weak D call: TRBD1 (6 bases). The CDR3 is 17 residues long. Germline loops: CDR1 SGHNT, CDR2 YENEEA. Trimming took off 1 base at V and 1 base at J, with 14 bases between the two ends.

This chain connects TRBV19 to TRBJ2-7; D not resolved. CDR1 and CDR2 (germline): LNHDA, SQIVND (reference sequence). This CDR3 has 12 residues. V shed 7 bases and J shed 2 bases, with 9 bases lying between them. CDR3 in DNA: TGTGCCAGTAAGTCAGCTACCTACGAGCAGTACTTC. Protein: CASKSATYEQYF.

CDR3 protein: CASSYNSETWRHNSPLHF. The DNA for the CDR3 is TGTGCCAGCAGCTATAATAGTGAGACCTGGAGGCATAATTCACCCCTCCACTTT. The chain uses TRBV13 and TRBJ1-6, with D hard to call. There are 18 residues in the CDR3. V was shortened by 4 bases and J by 5 bases, with 21 bases between the two germline ends. Germline V CDR1 and CDR2: PRHDT, FYEKMQ (reference sequence).

The V gene is TRBV15, the J gene TRBJ2-2; D gene uncertain. This CDR3 spans 14 amino acids. CDR1 and CDR2 from the germline V gene are LNHNV and YYDKDF (reference sequence). The V gene lost 0 bases and the J gene lost 7 bases, with 9 bases spanning the gap. CDR3 amino acids: CATSRDRAGGELFF. In nucleotides, the CDR3 is TGTGCCACCAGCAGAGATCGGGCAGGCGGGGAGCTGTTTTTT.

This clonotype was seen many times. This rearrangement joins TRBV7-9 to TRBJ1-1, with 7 positions matching TRBD1. The V gene end was trimmed by 6 bases and the J gene end by 1 base; junction bases not matched to a gene: 8. The CDR3 totals 15 residues. The germline CDR1 and CDR2 sequences are SEHNR and FQNEAQ (reference sequence). DNA for the CDR3: TGTGCCAGCAGGCCCCGACAGGGTTCGAACACTGAAGCTTTCTTT. This translates into CASRPRQGSNTEAFF.

In its sample, this clonotype was seen a few times. This chain joins TRBV10-3 and TRBJ1-5; 8 bases are shared with TRBD1. From germline, CDR1 is ENHRY and CDR2 SYGVKD. The trim removed 11 bases at V and 2 bases at J, leaving 5 bases unmatched. The CDR3 sequence is 13 residues long. CDR3 protein: CASKQGGNQPQHF. Here the CDR3 DNA reads TGTGCCTCGAAACAGGGGGGCAATCAGCCCCAGCATTTT.

CDR3 region: CASSQVFIPTLALLQHF. In DNA form, the CDR3 reads TGCGCCAGCAGCCAAGTTTTTATCCCTACTCTCGCATTGCTCCAGCATTTT. The chain uses TRBV4-1 and TRBJ1-5; D is unclear. Germline V gene data show CDR1 as MGHRA and CDR2 as YSYEKL. This CDR3 spans 17 amino acids. The V and J ends lost 1 base and 12 bases respectively, with 25 bases between them.

In this sample, this clonotype turned up many times. The chain uses TRBV29-1 and TRBJ1-6, with no clear D. The V gene's germline CDR1 is SQVTM and CDR2 ANQGSEA. This CDR3 has 12 residues. Written as DNA, the CDR3 is TGCAGTATAAAAGTGGACAATTCACCCCTCCACTTT. Its protein product is CSIKVDNSPLHF.

CDR3 region: CASSVQREAFF. CDR3 coding DNA: TGTGCCAGCAGTGTCCAACGTGAAGCTTTCTTT. This chain connects TRBV2 to TRBJ1-1; D uncertain. Germline V gives CDR1 SNHLY, CDR2 FYNNEI. The CDR3 covers 11 residues. The V end was cut by 4 bases, the J end by 7 bases, with 7 bases between.

Of note for this clonotype: Its ends do not fully match the called genes, so a read error is possible. J is TRBJ2-7 and V is TRBV7-9; 8 bases fit TRBD1. Germline loops: CDR1 SEHNR, CDR2 FQNEAQ (reference sequence). The CDR3 extends over 13 amino acids. For the CDR3, the DNA is TGTGCCGGCAGCCTGACAGGGGCCTACGAGCAGTACTTC. Protein: CAGSLTGAYEQYF.

This clonotype was counted once. It is likely a read error, because the conserved phenylalanine at the end of the CDR3 is missing. The V call is TRBV10-1, the J call TRBJ1-1, with D possibly TRBD1 on 6 matching bases. The CDR3 is 15 residues long. The germline V gene has CDR1 WNHNN and CDR2 SYGVQD (reference sequence). Trimming left V 0 bases short and J 5 bases short, with 13 bases between. CDR3 protein: CASSESIGGQTEAFL. CDR3 nucleotides: TGCGCCAGCAGTGAGTCGATTGGGGGGCAGACTGAAGCTTTCCTT.

This clonotype was recorded a few times. The chain recombines TRBV4-3 with TRBJ1-5, with D unresolved. CDR1 is LGHNA, CDR2 YSLEER, per germline. The CDR3 has 15 residues. V was pared by 0 bases and J by 3 bases, with 9 bases between. Here the CDR3 reads CASSQDRENNQPQHF. Here the CDR3 DNA reads TGCGCCAGCAGCCAAGATCGGGAGAACAATCAGCCCCAGCATTTT.

J is TRBJ2-2 and V is TRBV19; D call uncertain. CDR1 is LNHDA and CDR2 is SQIVND in the germline V gene (reference sequence). Between the trimmed V and J ends, which lost 3 bases and 8 bases, there was a span of 19 bases. The length of the CDR3 is 16 residues. The CDR3 coding sequence is TGTGCCAGTAGTATGTTAGACACGGTCGGTTTGGGGGAGCTGTTTTTT. Translation gives CASSMLDTVGLGELFF. Drawing the rest from reference TRBV19 and TRBJ2-2, the complete variable domain is DGGITQSPKYLFRKEGQNVTLSCEQNLNHDAMYWYRQDPGQGLRLIYYSQIVNDFQKGDIAEGYSVSREKKESFPLTVTSAQKNPTAFYLCASSMLDTVGLGELFFGEGSRLTVL.

This clonotype was found a few times. This chain uses TRBV13 with TRBJ1-5; D unresolved. Germline V CDR1 and CDR2: PRHDT, FYEKMQ (reference sequence). V gave up 0 bases and J gave up 7 bases, with 10 bases separating them. CDR3 length: 14 residues. The CDR3 DNA sequence: TGTGCCAGCAGCTTAGGCCGAATGGACCAGCCCCAGCATTTT. Translation gives CASSLGRMDQPQHF.